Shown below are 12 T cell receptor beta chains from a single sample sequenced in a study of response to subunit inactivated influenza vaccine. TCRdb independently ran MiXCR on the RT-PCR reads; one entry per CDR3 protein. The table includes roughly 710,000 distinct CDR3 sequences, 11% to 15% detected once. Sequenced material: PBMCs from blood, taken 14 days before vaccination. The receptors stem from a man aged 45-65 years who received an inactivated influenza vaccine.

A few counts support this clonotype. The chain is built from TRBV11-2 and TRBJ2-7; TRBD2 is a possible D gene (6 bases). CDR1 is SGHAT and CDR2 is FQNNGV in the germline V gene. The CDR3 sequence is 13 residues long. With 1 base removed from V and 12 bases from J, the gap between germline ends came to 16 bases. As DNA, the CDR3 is TGTGCCAGCAGCTTAGCGGGACTCCGCGCGCCGTACTTC. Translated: CASSLAGLRAPYF.

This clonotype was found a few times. CDR3 nucleotides: TGTGCCAGCAGCCAACGGTTTTTCAGGGGCCAGTCTCACTATGGCTACACCTTC. Its translation: CASSQRFFRGQSHYGYTF. J is TRBJ1-2 and V is TRBV3-1, with a possible D match to TRBD1 (6 bases). The ends were cut back, 2 bases at V and 3 bases at J, with 22 bases in the middle. This CDR3 is 18 amino acids long. Germline lookup yields CDR1 LGHDT and CDR2 YNNKEL (reference sequence).

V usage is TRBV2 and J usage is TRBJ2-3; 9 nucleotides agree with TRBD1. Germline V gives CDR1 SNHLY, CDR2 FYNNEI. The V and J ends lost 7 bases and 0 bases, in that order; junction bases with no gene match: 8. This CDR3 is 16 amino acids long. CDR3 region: CASTQDRGASTDTQYF. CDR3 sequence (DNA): TGTGCCAGCACCCAGGACAGGGGAGCGAGCACAGATACGCAGTATTTT.

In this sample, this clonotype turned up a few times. The DNA of the CDR3 is TGTGCCAGCAGCGACCTCCAAGAGACCCAGTACTTC. It yields the protein CASSDLQETQYF. The chain is built from TRBV13 and TRBJ2-5; D ambiguous. The CDR3 consists of 12 residues. In germline, CDR1 is PRHDT, CDR2 FYEKMQ (reference sequence). V dropped 5 bases and J dropped 1 base, with 5 bases sitting between them.

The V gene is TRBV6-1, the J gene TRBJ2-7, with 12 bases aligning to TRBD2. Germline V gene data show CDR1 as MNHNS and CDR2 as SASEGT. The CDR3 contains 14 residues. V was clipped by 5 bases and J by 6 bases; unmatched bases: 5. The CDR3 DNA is TGTGCCAGCAGTCCTTGGACTAGCGGGGCCGAGCAGTACTTC. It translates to CASSPWTSGAEQYF.

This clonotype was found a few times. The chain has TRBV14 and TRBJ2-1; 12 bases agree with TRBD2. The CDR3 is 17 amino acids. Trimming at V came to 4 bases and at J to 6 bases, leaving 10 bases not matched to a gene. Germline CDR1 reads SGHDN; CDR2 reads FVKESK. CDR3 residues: CASSPLAGGFQGNEQFF. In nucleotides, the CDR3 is TGTGCCAGCAGCCCCCTAGCGGGAGGGTTTCAGGGCAATGAGCAGTTCTTC.

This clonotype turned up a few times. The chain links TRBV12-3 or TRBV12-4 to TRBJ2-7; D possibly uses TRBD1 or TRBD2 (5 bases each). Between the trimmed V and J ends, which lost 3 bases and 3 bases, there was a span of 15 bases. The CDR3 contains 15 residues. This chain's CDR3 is CASSFSPGAYYEQYF. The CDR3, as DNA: TGTGCCAGCAGTTTTTCCCCCGGGGCGTACTACGAGCAGTACTTC.

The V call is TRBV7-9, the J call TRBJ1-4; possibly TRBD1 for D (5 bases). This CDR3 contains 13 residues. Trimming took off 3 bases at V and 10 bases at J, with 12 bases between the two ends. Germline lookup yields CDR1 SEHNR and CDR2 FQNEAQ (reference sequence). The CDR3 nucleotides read TGTGCCAGCAGCTTTGGGGGAGAAAGAAAACTGTTTTTT. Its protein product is CASSFGGERKLFF.

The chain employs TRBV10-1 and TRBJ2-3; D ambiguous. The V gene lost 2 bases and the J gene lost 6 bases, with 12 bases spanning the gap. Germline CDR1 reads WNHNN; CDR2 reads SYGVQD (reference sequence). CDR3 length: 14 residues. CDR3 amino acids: CASSEGRGRDTQYF. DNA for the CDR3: TGCGCCAGCAGTGAGGGGCGAGGTAGGGATACGCAGTATTTT.

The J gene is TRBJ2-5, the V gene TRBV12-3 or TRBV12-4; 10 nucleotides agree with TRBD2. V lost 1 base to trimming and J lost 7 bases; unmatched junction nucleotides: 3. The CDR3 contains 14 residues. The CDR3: CASSLGTSGVTQYF. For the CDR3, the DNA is TGTGCCAGCAGTTTAGGGACTAGCGGAGTGACCCAGTACTTC.

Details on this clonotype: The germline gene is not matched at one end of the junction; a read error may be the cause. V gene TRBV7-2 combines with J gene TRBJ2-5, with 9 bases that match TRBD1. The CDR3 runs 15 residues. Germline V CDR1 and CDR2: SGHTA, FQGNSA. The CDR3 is CVSSPGTGSQETQYF. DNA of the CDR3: TGTGTCAGCAGCCCCGGGACAGGGAGCCAAGAGACCCAGTACTTC.

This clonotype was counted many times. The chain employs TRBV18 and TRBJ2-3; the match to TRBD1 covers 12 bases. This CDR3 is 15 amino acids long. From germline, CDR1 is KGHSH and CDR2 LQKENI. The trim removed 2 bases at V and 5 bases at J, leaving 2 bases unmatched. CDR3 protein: CASSPGTGGRDTQYF. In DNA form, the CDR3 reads TGTGCCAGCTCACCAGGGACAGGGGGCCGAGATACGCAGTATTTT. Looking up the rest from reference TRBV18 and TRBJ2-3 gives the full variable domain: NAGVMQNPRHLVRRRGQEARLRCSPMKGHSHVYWYRQLPEEGLKFMVYLQKENIIDESGMPKERFSAEFPKEGPSILRIQQVVRGDSAAYFCASSPGTGGRDTQYFGPGTRLTVL.